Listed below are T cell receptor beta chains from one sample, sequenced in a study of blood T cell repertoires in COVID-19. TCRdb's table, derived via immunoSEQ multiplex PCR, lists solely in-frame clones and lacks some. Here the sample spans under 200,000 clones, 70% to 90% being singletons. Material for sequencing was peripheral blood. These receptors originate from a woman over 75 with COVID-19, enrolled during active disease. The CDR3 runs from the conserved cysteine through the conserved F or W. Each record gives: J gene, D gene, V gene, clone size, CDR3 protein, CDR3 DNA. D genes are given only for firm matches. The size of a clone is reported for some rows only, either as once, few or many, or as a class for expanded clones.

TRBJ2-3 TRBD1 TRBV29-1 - CSGDRAATDTQYF TGCAGCGGTGACAGGGCTGCCACAGATACGCAGTATTTT
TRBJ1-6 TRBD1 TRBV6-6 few CASSQGDSPLHF TGTGCCAGCAGCCAGGGGGATTCACCCCTCCACTTT
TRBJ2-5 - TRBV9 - CASSLGFPETQYF TGTGCCAGCAGCCTTGGCTTTCCCGAGACCCAGTACTTC
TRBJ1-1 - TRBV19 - CASSPGGFVVAEAFF TGTGCCAGTAGCCCGGGAGGGTTTGTTGTCGCTGAAGCTTTCTTT
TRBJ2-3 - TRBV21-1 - CASSKGRYSTDTQYF TGTGCCAGCAGCAAGGGCAGGTATAGCACAGATACGCAGTATTTT
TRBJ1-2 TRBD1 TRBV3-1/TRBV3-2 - CASSSRLQGAGGYTF TGTGCCAGCAGCTCGCGGCTACAGGGGGCAGGTGGCTACACCTTC
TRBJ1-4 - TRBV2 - CASASLGVFF TGTGCCAGCGCCTCTCTAGGGGTGTTTTTT
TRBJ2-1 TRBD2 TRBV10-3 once CAIGSSGLGGSYNEQFF TGTGCCATCGGGAGTAGCGGGCTGGGTGGGTCCTACAATGAGCAGTTCTTC
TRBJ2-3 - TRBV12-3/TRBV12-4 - CAVKPQGTDTQYF TGTGCCGTCAAACCCCAGGGCACAGATACGCAGTATTTT
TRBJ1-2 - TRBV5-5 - CASSLDNRIGYTF TGTGCCAGCAGCTTGGATAACAGGATTGGCTACACCTTC
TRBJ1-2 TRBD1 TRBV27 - CASTVRGQGSGGYTF TGTGCCAGCACCGTTAGAGGACAGGGCTCTGGTGGCTACACCTTC
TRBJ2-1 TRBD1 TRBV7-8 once CASSFGQGPNEQFF TGTGCCAGCAGCTTCGGACAGGGACCCAATGAGCAGTTCTTC
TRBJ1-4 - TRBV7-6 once CASTSPANEKLFF TGTGCCAGCACCTCCCCGGCTAATGAAAAACTGTTTTTT
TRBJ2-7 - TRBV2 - CASSGAPYEQYF TGTGCCAGCTCGGGAGCCCCCTACGAGCAGTACTTC
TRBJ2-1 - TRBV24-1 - CATSDPGSSDEQFF TGTGCCACCAGTGACCCGGGGAGTAGCGATGAGCAGTTCTTC
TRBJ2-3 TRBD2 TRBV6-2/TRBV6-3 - CASSSGGAGTDTQYF TGTGCCAGCAGCTCGGGGGGAGCAGGCACAGATACGCAGTATTTT
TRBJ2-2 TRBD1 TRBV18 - CASSPRDRVNTGELFF TGTGCCAGCTCACCCCGGGACAGGGTGAACACCGGGGAGCTGTTTTTT
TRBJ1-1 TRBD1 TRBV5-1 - CASSGTGVVGTEAFF TGCGCCAGCAGCGGAACAGGGGTTGTCGGCACTGAAGCTTTCTTT
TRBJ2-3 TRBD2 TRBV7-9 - CASSSPRGGTTDTQYF TGTGCCAGCAGCTCTCCGCGGGGGGGGACCACAGATACGCAGTATTTT
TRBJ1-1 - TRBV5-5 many CASSLEGGGNTEAFF TGTGCCAGCAGCTTGGAAGGAGGTGGGAACACTGAAGCTTTCTTT
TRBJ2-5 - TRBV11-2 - CASSLGRLYF TGTGCCAGCAGCTTGGGTCGACTTTACTTC
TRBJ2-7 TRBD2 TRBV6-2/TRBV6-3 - CASSYLAESSYEQYF TGTGCCAGCAGTTACCTAGCGGAGAGCTCCTACGAGCAGTACTTC
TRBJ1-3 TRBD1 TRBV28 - CASSPPGQANTIYF TGTGCCAGCAGTCCTCCGGGACAGGCAAACACCATATATTTT
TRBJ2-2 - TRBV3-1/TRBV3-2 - CASSQVYNTGELFF TGTGCCAGCAGCCAAGTCTATAACACCGGGGAGCTGTTTTTT
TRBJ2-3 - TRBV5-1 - CASSFIAGDTQYF TGCGCCAGCAGCTTTATAGCTGGAGATACGCAGTATTTT
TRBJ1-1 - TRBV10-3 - CAISEYGENIGEAFF TGTGCCATCAGTGAGTACGGGGAAAATATCGGTGAAGCTTTCTTT
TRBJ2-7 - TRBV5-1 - CASSRTDSYEQYF TGCGCCAGCAGCCGGACAGACTCCTACGAGCAGTACTTC
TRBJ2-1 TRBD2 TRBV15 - CATSRDLLTGLAGEYNEQFF TGTGCCACCAGCAGAGATTTACTGACCGGACTAGCGGGGGAATACAATGAGCAGTTCTTC
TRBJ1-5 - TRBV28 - CASSSPVNQHF TGTGCCAGCAGTTCCCCAGTGAACCAGCATTTT
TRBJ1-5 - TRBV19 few CASTEGWGDQPQHF TGTGCCAGTACCGAGGGTTGGGGGGATCAGCCCCAGCATTTT
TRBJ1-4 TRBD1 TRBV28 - CASSSIRTGLFF TGTGCCAGCAGTTCAATTAGGACAGGGCTGTTTTTT
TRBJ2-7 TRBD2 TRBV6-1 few CASSEGTSAHEQYF TGTGCCAGCAGTGAGGGGACTAGCGCCCACGAGCAGTACTTC
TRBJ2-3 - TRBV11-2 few CASSLDPGSTDTQYF TGTGCCAGCAGCTTGGATCCGGGTAGCACAGATACGCAGTATTTT
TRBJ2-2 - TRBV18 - CASSPSQVNTGELFF TGTGCCAGCTCACCAAGCCAGGTTAACACCGGGGAGCTGTTTTTT
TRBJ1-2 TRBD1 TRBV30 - CAWTTGTAYGYTF TGTGCCTGGACAACCGGGACAGCTTATGGCTACACCTTC
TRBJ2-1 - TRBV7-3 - CASSLYNNEQFF TGTGCCAGCAGCTTATACAACAATGAGCAGTTCTTC
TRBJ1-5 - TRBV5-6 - CASSLVDQPQHF TGTGCCAGCAGCTTAGTAGATCAGCCCCAGCATTTT
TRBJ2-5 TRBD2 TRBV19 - CASSIDASGGAAQYF TGTGCCAGTAGTATAGACGCTAGCGGGGGAGCGGCCCAGTACTTC
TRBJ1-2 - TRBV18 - CASSPEGDYGYTF TGTGCCAGCTCACCGGAGGGCGACTATGGCTACACCTTC
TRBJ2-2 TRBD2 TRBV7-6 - CASSVLAGEAGELFF TGTGCCAGCAGCGTACTAGCGGGAGAGGCCGGGGAGCTGTTTTTT
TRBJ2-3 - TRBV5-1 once CASSLARSTDTQYF TGCGCCAGCAGCTTGGCCCGGAGTACAGATACGCAGTATTTT
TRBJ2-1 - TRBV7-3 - CASSLISRGVGEQFF TGTGCCAGCAGCTTAATTAGCAGGGGAGTTGGTGAGCAGTTCTTC
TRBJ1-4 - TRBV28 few CASSTAGAGLHEKLFF TGTGCCAGCTCCACCGCAGGGGCAGGCCTACATGAAAAACTGTTTTTT
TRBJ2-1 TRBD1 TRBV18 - CASSRLQGGDEQFF TGTGCCAGCTCACGGCTACAGGGGGGAGATGAGCAGTTCTTC
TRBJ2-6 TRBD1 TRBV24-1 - CATSEPTGPGANVLTF TGTGCCACCAGTGAGCCGACAGGGCCTGGGGCCAACGTCCTGACTTTC
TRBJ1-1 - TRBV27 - CASSLFHGGGLSTEAFF TGTGCCAGCAGTTTATTCCACGGAGGAGGGCTGAGCACTGAAGCTTTCTTT
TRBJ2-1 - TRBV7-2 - CASSPNFGRTYNEQFF TGTGCCAGCAGCCCAAATTTCGGGAGAACATACAATGAGCAGTTCTTC
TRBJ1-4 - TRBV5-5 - CASSLGLYEKLFF TGTGCCAGCAGCTTGGGTCTCTATGAAAAACTGTTTTTT
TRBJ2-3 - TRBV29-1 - CSVESAGRTDTQYF TGCAGCGTTGAATCGGCGGGTCGCACAGATACGCAGTATTTT